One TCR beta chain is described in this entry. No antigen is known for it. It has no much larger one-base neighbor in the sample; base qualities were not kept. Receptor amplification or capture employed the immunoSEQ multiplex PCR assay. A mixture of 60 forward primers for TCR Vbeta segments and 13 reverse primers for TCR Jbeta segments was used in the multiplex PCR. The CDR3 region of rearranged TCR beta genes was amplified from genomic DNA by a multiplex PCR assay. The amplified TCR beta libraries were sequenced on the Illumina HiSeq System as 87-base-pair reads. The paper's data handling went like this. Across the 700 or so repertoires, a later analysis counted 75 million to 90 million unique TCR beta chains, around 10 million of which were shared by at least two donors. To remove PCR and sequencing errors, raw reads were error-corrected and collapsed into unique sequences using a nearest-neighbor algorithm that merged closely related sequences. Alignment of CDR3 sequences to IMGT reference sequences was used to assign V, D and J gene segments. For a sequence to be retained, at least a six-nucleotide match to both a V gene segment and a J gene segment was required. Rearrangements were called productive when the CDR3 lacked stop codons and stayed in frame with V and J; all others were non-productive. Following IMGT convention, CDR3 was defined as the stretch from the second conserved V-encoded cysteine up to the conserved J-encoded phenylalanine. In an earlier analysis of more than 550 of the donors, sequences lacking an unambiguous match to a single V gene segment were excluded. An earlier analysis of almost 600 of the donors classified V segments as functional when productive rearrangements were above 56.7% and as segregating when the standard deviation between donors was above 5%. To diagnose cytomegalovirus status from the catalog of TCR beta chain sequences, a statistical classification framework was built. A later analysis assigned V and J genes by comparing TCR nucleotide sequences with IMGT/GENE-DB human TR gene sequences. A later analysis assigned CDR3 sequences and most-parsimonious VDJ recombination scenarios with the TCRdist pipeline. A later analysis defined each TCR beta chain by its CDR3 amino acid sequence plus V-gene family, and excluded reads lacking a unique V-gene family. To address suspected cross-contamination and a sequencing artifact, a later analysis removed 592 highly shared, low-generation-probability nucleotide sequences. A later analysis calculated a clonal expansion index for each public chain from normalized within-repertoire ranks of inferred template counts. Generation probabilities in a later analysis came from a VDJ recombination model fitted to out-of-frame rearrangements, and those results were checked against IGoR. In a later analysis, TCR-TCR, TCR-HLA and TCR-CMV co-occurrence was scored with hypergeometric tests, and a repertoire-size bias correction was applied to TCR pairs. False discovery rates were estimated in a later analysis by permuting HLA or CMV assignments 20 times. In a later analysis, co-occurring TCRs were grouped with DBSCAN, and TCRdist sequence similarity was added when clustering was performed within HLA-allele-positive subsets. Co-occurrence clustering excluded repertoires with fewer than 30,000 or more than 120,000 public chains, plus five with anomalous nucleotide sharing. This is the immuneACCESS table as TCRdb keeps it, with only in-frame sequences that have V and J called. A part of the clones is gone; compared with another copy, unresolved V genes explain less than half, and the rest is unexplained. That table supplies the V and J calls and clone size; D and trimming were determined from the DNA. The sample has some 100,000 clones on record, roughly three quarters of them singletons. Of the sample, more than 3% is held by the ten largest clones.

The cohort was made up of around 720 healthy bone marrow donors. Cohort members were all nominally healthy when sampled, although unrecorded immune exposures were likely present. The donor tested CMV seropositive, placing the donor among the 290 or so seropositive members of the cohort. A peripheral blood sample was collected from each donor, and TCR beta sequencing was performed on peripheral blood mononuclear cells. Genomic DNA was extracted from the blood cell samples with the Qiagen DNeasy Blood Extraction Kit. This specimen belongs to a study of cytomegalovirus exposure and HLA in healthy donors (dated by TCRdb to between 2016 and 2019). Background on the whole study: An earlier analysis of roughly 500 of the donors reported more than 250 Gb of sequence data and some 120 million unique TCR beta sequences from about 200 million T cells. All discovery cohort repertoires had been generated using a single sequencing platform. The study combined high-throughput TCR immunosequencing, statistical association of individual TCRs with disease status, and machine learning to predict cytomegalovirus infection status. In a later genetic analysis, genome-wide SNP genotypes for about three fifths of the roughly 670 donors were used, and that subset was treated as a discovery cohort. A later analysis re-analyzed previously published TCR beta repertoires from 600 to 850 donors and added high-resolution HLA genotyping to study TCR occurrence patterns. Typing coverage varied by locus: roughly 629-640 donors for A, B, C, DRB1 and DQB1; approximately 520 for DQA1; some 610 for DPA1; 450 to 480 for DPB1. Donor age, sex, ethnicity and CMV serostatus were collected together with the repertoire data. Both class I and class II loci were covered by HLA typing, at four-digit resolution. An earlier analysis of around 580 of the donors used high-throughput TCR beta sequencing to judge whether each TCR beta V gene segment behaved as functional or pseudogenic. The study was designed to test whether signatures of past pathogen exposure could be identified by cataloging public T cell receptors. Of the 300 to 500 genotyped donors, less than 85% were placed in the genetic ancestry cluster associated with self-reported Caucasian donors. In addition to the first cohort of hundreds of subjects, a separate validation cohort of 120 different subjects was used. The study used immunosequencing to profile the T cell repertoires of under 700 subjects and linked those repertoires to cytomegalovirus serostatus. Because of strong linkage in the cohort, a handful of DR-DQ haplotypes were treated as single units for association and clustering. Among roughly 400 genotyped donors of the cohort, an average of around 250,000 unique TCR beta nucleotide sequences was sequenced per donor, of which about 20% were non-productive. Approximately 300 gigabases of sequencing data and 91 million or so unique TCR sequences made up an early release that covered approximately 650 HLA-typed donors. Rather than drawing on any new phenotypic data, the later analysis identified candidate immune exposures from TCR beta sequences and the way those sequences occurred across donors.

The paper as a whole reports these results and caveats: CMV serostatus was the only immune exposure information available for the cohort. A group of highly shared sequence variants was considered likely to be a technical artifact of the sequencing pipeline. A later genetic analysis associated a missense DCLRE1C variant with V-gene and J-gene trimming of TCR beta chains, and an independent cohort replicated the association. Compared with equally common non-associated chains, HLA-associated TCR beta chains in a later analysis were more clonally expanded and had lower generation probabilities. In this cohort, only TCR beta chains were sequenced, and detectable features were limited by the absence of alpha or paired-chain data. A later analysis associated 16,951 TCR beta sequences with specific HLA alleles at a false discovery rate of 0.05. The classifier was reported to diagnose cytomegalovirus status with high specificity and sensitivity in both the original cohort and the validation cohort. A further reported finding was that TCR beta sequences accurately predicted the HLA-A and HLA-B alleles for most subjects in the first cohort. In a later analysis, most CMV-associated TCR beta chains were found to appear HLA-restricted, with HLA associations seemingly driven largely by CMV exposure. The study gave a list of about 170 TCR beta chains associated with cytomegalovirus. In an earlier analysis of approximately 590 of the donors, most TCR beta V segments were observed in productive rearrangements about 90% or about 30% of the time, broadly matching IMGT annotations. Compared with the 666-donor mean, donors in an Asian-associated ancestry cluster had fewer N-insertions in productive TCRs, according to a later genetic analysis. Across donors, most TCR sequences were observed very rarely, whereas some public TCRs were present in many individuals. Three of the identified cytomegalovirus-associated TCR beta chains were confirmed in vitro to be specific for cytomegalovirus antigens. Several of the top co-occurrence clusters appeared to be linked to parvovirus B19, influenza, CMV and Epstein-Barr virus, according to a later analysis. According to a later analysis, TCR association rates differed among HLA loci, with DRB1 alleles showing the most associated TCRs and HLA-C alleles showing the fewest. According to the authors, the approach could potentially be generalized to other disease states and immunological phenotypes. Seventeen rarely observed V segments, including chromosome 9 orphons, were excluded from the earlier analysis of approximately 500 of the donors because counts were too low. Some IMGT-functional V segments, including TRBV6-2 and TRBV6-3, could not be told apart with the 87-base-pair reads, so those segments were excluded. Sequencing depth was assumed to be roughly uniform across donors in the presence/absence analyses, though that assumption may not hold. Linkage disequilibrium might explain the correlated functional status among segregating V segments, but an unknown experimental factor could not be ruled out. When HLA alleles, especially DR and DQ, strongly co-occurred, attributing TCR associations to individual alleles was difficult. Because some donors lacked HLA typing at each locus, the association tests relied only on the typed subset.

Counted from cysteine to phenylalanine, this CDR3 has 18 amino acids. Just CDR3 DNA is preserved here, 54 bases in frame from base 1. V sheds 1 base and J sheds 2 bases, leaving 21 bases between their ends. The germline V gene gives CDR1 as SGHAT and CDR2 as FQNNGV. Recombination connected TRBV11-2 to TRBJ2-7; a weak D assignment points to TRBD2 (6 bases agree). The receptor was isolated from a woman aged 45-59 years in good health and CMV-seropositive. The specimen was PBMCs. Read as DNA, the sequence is TGTGCCAGCAGCTTAGGATTTATCCGGGGGACTCAGACCTACGAGCAGTACTTC. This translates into CASSLGFIRGTQTYEQYF.